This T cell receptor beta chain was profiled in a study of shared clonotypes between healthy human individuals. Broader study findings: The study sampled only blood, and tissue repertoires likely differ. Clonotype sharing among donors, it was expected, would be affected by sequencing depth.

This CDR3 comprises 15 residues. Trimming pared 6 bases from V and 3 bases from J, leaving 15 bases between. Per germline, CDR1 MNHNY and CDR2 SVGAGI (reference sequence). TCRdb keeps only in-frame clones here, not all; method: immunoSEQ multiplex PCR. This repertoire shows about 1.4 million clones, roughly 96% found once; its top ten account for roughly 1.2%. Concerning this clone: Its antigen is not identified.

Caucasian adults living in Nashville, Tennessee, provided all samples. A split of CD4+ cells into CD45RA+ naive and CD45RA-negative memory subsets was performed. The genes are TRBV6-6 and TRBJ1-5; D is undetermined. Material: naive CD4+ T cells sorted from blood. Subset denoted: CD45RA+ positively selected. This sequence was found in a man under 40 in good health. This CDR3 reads CASSRRPEYNQPQHF. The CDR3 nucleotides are TGTGCCAGCAGCCGACGCCCTGAATACAATCAGCCCCAGCATTTT.